This TCR beta chain was sequenced during a study of Ad26.COV2.S vaccination and SARS-CoV-2 variants. Overall study: In the COV1001 trial, the donor was in the Ad26.COV2.S arm. Study-level points and caveats: Non-spike TCR breadth showed similarity between vaccine and placebo recipients.

Worth noting for this clone: Its antigen is currently unknown.

Treatment in this sample: roughly 19 received Ad26.COV2.S at low or high dose, single or two shots; about five received placebo; per-sample allocation not given. After the first vaccine or placebo injection, samples were drawn on day 63. In Boston, an adult donor aged 18-55 years took part. An Ad26 vector expressing Wuhan-strain SARS-CoV-2 spike constituted the vaccine. Profiling relied on immunoSEQ multiplex PCR, and the TCRdb table lists in-frame clones only, not all of them. The sample yields approximately 250,000 clones, around 88% seen once. Germline CDR1 MNHEY, CDR2 SVGAGI. V lost 4 bases to trimming and J lost 8 bases; unmatched junction nucleotides: 5. CDR3 length: 15 amino acids.

The sequences come from peripheral blood, collected in a trial of Ad26.COV2.S vaccine versus placebo. The receptor comes from a person between 18 and 65 years old who received the Ad26.COV2.S COVID-19 vaccine or a placebo. V gene TRBV6-5 combines with J gene TRBJ1-6; 10 bases match TRBD1. CDR3: CASSLTGGRDSPLHF. Written as DNA, the CDR3 is TGTGCCAGCAGTTTGACAGGGGGCAGGGATTCACCCCTCCACTTT.